This T cell receptor beta chain was retrieved from a study of T cells expressing NK-cell markers. Study-wide context: Eight donors were sequenced, seven testing HCMV-seropositive and one testing seronegative. Notes on the study in general: It was still unclear whether expanded NKG2C+ T cell clones were HCMV specific. The CD3+CD56-NKG2C+ fraction of several donors was also led by these clonotypes.

TCRdb reprocessed the 5' RACE reads, with one entry per CDR3 protein and no DNA. The repertoire table contains some 600,000 distinct CDR3 sequences. For this clonotype: What it binds is not known.

Source material: blood T cells: a sorted CD56 or NKG2C T cell subset, CD4+ or CD8+ T cells, or bulk PBMC T cells (not recorded which). The clonotype was recovered from a man between 18 and 35 years old in good health.

CDR3 sequence reads: CASSQHSGTYTGELFF. The chain links TRBV4-2 to TRBJ2-2; the TCRdb call, TRBD2, lacks DNA for checking. The length of the CDR3 is 16 residues. Germline assignment: CDR1 LGHNA and CDR2 YNFKEQ.